The sequence of this TCR beta chain was determined in a study of cytomegalovirus exposure and HLA in healthy donors (TCRdb year 2017). Turning to the overall study: In an earlier analysis of around 540 of the donors, 276 Gb of sequence data and about 110 million unique TCR beta sequences from about 179 million T cells were reported. An early release covering 550 to 650 HLA-typed donors comprised 300 to 350 gigabases of sequencing data and approximately 80 million unique TCR sequences. Among the 398 genotyped donors, about 83% belonged to the genetic ancestry cluster associated with self-reported Caucasian donors. The aim of the study was to test whether cataloging public T cell receptors could identify signatures of past pathogen exposure. The study used immunosequencing to profile the T cell repertoires of approximately 650 subjects and linked those repertoires to cytomegalovirus serostatus. Besides the first cohort of roughly 700 subjects, a separate validation cohort made up of 120 different subjects was used. To predict cytomegalovirus infection status, the study brought together high-throughput TCR immunosequencing, statistical association of individual TCRs with disease status, and machine learning. In a later analysis, previously published TCR beta repertoires from 670 or so donors were re-analyzed and high-resolution HLA genotyping was added so that TCR occurrence patterns could be studied. In the later analysis, no new phenotypic data were used to find candidate immune exposures; instead, reliance was placed on TCR beta sequences and their occurrence across donors. An earlier analysis of 450 to 750 of the donors used high-throughput TCR beta sequencing to judge whether each TCR beta V gene segment behaved as functional or pseudogenic. Alongside the repertoire data, information on donor age, sex, ethnicity and CMV serostatus was compiled. In a later genetic analysis, genome-wide SNP genotypes for about three fifths of the roughly 670 donors were used, and that subset was treated as a discovery cohort. Every repertoire in the discovery cohort had been generated on one and the same sequencing platform. Class I and class II HLA loci were covered by the typing at four-digit resolution. The number of donors typed differed by locus, with about 629-640 for A, B, C, DRB1 and DQB1, over 500 for DQA1, 600 to 610 for DPA1, and under 490 for DPB1. Because of strong linkage in the cohort, five DR-DQ haplotypes were treated as single units for association and clustering. Among 398 genotyped donors of the cohort, an average of about 240,000 unique TCR beta nucleotide sequences were sequenced per donor, 15% to 20% of them non-productive.

As to this clone: What antigen it recognizes has not been identified. Base qualities are not recorded, but no much larger clone differs from it by a single base.

The study at large found these results: The classifier was reported to diagnose cytomegalovirus status with high specificity and sensitivity in both the original and validation cohorts. A few of the identified cytomegalovirus-associated TCR beta chains were confirmed in vitro to be specific for cytomegalovirus antigens. A later analysis associated 15,000 to 20,000 TCR beta sequences with specific HLA alleles at a false discovery rate of 0.05. Strong co-occurrence of HLA alleles, especially DR and DQ, made assigning TCR associations to individual alleles difficult. In a later analysis, most CMV-associated TCR beta chains were found to appear HLA-restricted, with HLA associations seemingly driven largely by CMV exposure. Broadly in line with IMGT annotations, most TCR beta V segments showed up in productive rearrangements about 87% or about 30% of the time in an earlier analysis of some 590 of the donors. A later analysis found that HLA-associated TCR beta chains were more clonally expanded and had lower generation probabilities than equally common non-associated chains. Several of the top co-occurrence clusters appeared to be linked to parvovirus B19, influenza, CMV and Epstein-Barr virus, according to a later analysis. Because the 87-base-pair reads could not distinguish some IMGT-functional V segments, including TRBV6-2 and TRBV6-3, those segments were excluded. Most TCR sequences were observed very rarely across donors, whereas some public TCRs were present in many individuals. In a later genetic analysis, a missense DCLRE1C variant was associated with V-gene and J-gene trimming of TCR beta chains, and the association was replicated in an independent cohort. The presence/absence analyses assumed that sequencing depth was roughly uniform across donors, and that assumption may not be true. In a later genetic analysis, fewer N-insertions in productive TCRs were reported among donors in an Asian-associated ancestry cluster than the roughly 700-donor mean. This cohort had only TCR beta chains sequenced, and the lack of alpha or paired-chain data limited which features could be detected. Because counts were too low, 15 to 20 rarely observed V segments, including chromosome 9 orphons, were left out of the earlier analysis of 500 to 750 of the donors. A total of fewer than 200 TCR beta chains were listed by the study as associated with cytomegalovirus. CMV serostatus was the only immune exposure information available for the cohort. A group of highly shared sequence variants was considered likely to be a technical artifact of the sequencing pipeline. Linkage disequilibrium might explain the correlated functional status among segregating V segments, but an unknown experimental factor could not be excluded. The authors suggested that the approach could potentially be generalized to other disease states and immunological phenotypes. According to a later analysis, TCR association rates differed among HLA loci, with DRB1 alleles showing the most associated TCRs and HLA-C alleles showing the fewest. Because HLA typing was missing for some donors at each locus, association tests included only the typed subset. A further reported finding was that TCR beta sequences accurately predicted the HLA-A and HLA-B alleles for most subjects in the first cohort.

From the cysteine up to the phenylalanine, the CDR3 has a length of 12 residues. Only the CDR3 portion is preserved as DNA: 36 bases, with reading frame beginning at the first base. CDR1 and CDR2 are drawn from the germline V gene: MDHEN, SYDVKM. V lost 7 bases and J lost 9 bases; the stretch between them is 13 bases long. The cohort comprised some 730 healthy bone marrow donors. At the time of sampling, all cohort members were nominally healthy, though unrecorded immune exposures were likely present. The donor was CMV seropositive and was included in the group of 250 to 350 seropositive cohort members. Every donor gave a peripheral blood sample, and the peripheral blood mononuclear cells from that sample were used for TCR beta sequencing. The Qiagen DNeasy Blood Extraction Kit was used to extract genomic DNA from the blood cell samples. Library preparation used the immunoSEQ multiplex PCR assay. The multiplex PCR relied on a mix of 60 forward primers for TCR Vbeta segments and 13 reverse primers for TCR Jbeta segments. Amplification of the CDR3 region of rearranged TCR beta genes was performed with a multiplex PCR assay on genomic DNA. Amplified TCR beta libraries were sequenced as 87-base-pair reads on the Illumina HiSeq System. Processing in the source paper ran as follows. Across the 670 or so repertoires, a later analysis counted 60 million to 90 million unique TCR beta chains, approximately 10 million of which were shared by at least two donors. Raw reads were error-corrected and collapsed into unique sequences by a nearest-neighbor algorithm in which closely related sequences were merged to remove PCR and sequencing errors. Alignment of CDR3 sequences to IMGT reference sequences was used to assign V, D and J gene segments. For a sequence to be retained, a match of at least six nucleotides to both a V gene segment and a J gene segment was required. A rearrangement was called productive if the CDR3 had no stop codons and remained in frame with V and J, and every other rearrangement was called non-productive. Following IMGT convention, CDR3 was defined as the stretch from the second conserved V-encoded cysteine up to the conserved J-encoded phenylalanine. The earlier analysis of about 640 of the donors excluded any sequence lacking an unambiguous match to a single V gene segment. An earlier analysis of a few hundred of the donors classified V segments as functional when productive rearrangements were above 56.7% and as segregating when the standard deviation between donors was above 5%. A statistical classification framework was built to diagnose cytomegalovirus status from the catalog of TCR beta chain sequences. In a later analysis, V and J genes were assigned by comparing TCR nucleotide sequences against IMGT/GENE-DB human TR gene sequences. Using the TCRdist pipeline, a later analysis assigned CDR3 sequences along with most-parsimonious VDJ recombination scenarios. A later analysis defined each TCR beta chain by its CDR3 amino acid sequence plus V-gene family, and excluded reads lacking a unique V-gene family. To address suspected cross-contamination and a sequencing artifact, a later analysis removed approximately 600 highly shared, low-generation-probability nucleotide sequences. A later analysis calculated a clonal expansion index for each public chain from normalized within-repertoire ranks of inferred template counts. In a later analysis, generation probabilities were computed using a VDJ recombination model fitted to out-of-frame rearrangements, and the results were checked against IGoR. In a later analysis, hypergeometric tests were used to score TCR-TCR, TCR-HLA and TCR-CMV co-occurrence, with a repertoire-size bias correction applied to TCR pairs. To estimate false discovery rates, a later analysis permuted the HLA or CMV assignments 20 times. In a later analysis, co-occurring TCRs were grouped using DBSCAN, with TCRdist sequence similarity added in when clustering inside HLA-allele-positive subsets. Repertoires with fewer than 30,000 or more than 120,000 public chains were left out of co-occurrence clustering, as were five repertoires with anomalous nucleotide sharing. Entries here come from immuneACCESS through TCRdb and include only in-frame sequences with V and J called. Some clones fail to appear in such tables; in the studies checked, an unresolved V gene covers under half of the shortfall, and the cause of the remainder is unknown. The DNA gave D and trimming, while V, J and clone size come from that table. The sample table records about 150,000 clones; 60% to 85% of these occur just once. Jointly, the top ten make up about 13% of the sample.

In this chain, TRBV28 is recombined with TRBJ1-5, with the D segment identity uncertain. The TCR originated in a man aged 35 to 55 in good health and CMV-seropositive. The sample taken for sequencing was PBMCs. Here the CDR3 is given as CASTMGGSPQHF. The DNA sequence is given as TGTGCCAGCACTATGGGAGGTTCGCCCCAGCATTTT.